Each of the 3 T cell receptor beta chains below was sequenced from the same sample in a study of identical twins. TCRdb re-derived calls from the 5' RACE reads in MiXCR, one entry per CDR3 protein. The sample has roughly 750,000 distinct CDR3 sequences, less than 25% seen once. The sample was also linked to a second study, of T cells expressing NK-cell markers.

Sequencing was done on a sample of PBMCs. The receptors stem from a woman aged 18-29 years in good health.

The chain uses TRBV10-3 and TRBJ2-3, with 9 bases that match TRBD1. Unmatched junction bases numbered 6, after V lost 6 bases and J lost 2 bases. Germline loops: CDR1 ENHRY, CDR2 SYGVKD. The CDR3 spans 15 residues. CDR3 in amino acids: CAISDRGIYTDTQYF. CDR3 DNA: TGTGCCATCAGCGACAGGGGGATTTACACAGATACGCAGTATTTT.

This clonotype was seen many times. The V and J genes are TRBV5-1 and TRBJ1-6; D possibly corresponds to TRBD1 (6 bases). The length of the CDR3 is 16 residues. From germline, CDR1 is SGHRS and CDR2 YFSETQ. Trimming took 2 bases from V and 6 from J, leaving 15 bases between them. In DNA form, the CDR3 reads TGCGCCAGCAGCTTCGGACAGCCGGGAGGTAATTCACCCCTCCACTTT. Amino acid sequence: CASSFGQPGGNSPLHF.

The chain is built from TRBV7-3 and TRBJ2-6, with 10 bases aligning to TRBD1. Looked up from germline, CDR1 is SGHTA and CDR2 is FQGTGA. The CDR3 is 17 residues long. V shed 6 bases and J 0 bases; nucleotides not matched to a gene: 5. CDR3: CASRGTGVSSGANVLTF. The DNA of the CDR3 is TGTGCCAGCAGAGGGACAGGGGTTAGCTCTGGGGCCAACGTCCTGACTTTC.